The 29 T cell receptor beta chains given below trace back to one sample, sequenced in a study of cytomegalovirus exposure and HLA in healthy donors. Libraries were prepared by immunoSEQ multiplex PCR; TCRdb keeps only in-frame clonotypes and omits some of them. The sample records under 140,000 clones, over 75% being singletons. The sample was PBMCs. These receptors were obtained from a woman in her 30s in good health and CMV-seropositive.

V and J are TRBV9 and TRBJ1-3; 8 bases align to TRBD1. This CDR3 contains 17 residues. Losses at the gene ends were 0 bases for V and 2 bases for J; bases not matched to a gene: 7. Looked up from germline, CDR1 is SGDLS and CDR2 is YYNGEE. CDR3 amino acids: CASSVGSLRGPGNTIYF. Written as DNA, the CDR3 is TGTGCCAGCAGCGTAGGATCCCTCAGGGGGCCTGGAAACACCATATATTTT.

The chain is built from TRBV9 and TRBJ2-1, with TRBD1 matching 9 bases. The CDR3 totals 17 residues. Looked up from germline, CDR1 is SGDLS and CDR2 is YYNGEE. The V segment lost 0 bases and the J segment 8 bases; nucleotides outside the gene matches: 12. CDR3 DNA sequence: TGTGCCAGCAGCGTAGGATTGGGGACAGGGCGGCGAGATGAGCAGTTCTTC. Translated: CASSVGLGTGRRDEQFF. Full variable domain (rest looked up from reference TRBV9 and TRBJ2-1): DSGVTQTPKHLITATGQRVTLRCSPRSGDLSVYWYQQSLDQGLQFLIQYYNGEERAKGNILERFSAQQFPDLHSELNLSSLELGDSALYFCASSVGLGTGRRDEQFFGPGTRLTVL.

The J gene is TRBJ1-1, the V gene TRBV19; D gene uncertain. Trimming left V 9 bases short and J 0 bases short, with 14 bases between. This CDR3 has 14 amino acids. Germline CDR1 and CDR2: LNHDA and SQIVND (reference sequence). The CDR3 DNA reads as TGTGCCAGCTTAACCCGAGGGATGAACACTGAAGCTTTCTTT. Its translation is CASLTRGMNTEAFF.

The genes are TRBV10-3 and TRBJ2-2; D perhaps matches TRBD1 (6 bases). The V end lost 10 bases, the J end lost 2 bases, and 14 bases lay between the germline ends. The CDR3 consists of 14 residues. Looked up from germline, CDR1 is ENHRY and CDR2 is SYGVKD. The CDR3 region is CATLKQGNTGELFF. CDR3 DNA sequence: TGTGCCACCCTAAAACAGGGAAACACCGGGGAGCTGTTTTTT.

This clone was detected once. The chain recombines TRBV6-6 with TRBJ2-5, with D possibly TRBD2 on 6 matching bases. CDR1 is MNHNY and CDR2 is SVGAGI in the germline V gene (reference sequence). This CDR3 comprises 13 residues. The germline V and J ends were trimmed by 2 bases and 5 bases, with 9 bases remaining between them. CDR3 sequence (DNA): TGTGCCAGCAGTTACCGGGGGTGGGAGACCCAGTACTTC. Encoded protein: CASSYRGWETQYF.

The V and J genes are TRBV2 and TRBJ2-1; 10 bases are a match to TRBD2. This CDR3 is 15 amino acids long. The J segment lost 3 bases and the V segment lost 3 bases, leaving 2 bases of the junction unmatched. Looked up from germline, CDR1 is SNHLY and CDR2 is FYNNEI. The CDR3 loop is CASSERLAGYNEQFF. As DNA, the CDR3 is TGTGCCAGCAGTGAGAGACTAGCGGGCTACAATGAGCAGTTCTTC.

The chain carries TRBV7-9 and TRBJ2-1; 11 bases line up with TRBD2. The CDR3 runs to 15 residues. Germline V gene data show CDR1 as SEHNR and CDR2 as FQNEAQ (reference sequence). Unmatched junction bases numbered 7, after V lost 7 bases and J lost 5 bases. CDR3 DNA sequence: TGTGCCAGCAAACAACTAGCGGGGGTACACAATGAGCAGTTCTTC. Amino acid sequence: CASKQLAGVHNEQFF.

This sequence joins TRBV2 and TRBJ2-7, with 8 bases identical to TRBD2. This CDR3 is built from 14 residues. The junction had 4 bases not matched to a gene; V was cut back by 2 bases and J by 4 bases. Germline CDR1 SNHLY, CDR2 FYNNEI. The CDR3 spells CASSESSGLYEQYF. The CDR3 nucleotides are TGTGCCAGCAGTGAATCTAGCGGGCTGTACGAGCAGTACTTC.

This chain joins TRBV9 and TRBJ2-2; 9 bases are shared with TRBD2. The CDR3 sequence is 16 residues long. Germline V gene sequence: CDR1 SGDLS, CDR2 YYNGEE. The V and J ends lost 3 bases and 3 bases, in that order; junction bases with no gene match: 6. CDR3 region: CASSASGRTYTGELFF. DNA of the CDR3: TGTGCCAGCAGCGCGAGCGGGAGGACTTACACCGGGGAGCTGTTTTTT.

The V and J genes are TRBV4-2 and TRBJ2-2; TRBD1 might be the D (5 bases). Trimming took 3 bases from V and 1 from J, leaving 6 bases between them. The germline V gene has CDR1 LGHNA and CDR2 YNFKEQ. This CDR3 comprises 14 residues. The CDR3 bases are TGTGCCAGCAGCCATAGGGGGAACACCGGGGAGCTGTTTTTT. Translating it yields CASSHRGNTGELFF.

The rearrangement links TRBV30 to TRBJ2-7; 10 bases are shared with TRBD1. V was clipped by 0 bases and J by 5 bases; unmatched bases: 10. Germline CDR1 reads GTSNPN; CDR2 reads SVGIG (reference sequence). The CDR3 covers 16 residues. The CDR3: CAWSVGQGTGEDEQYF. As DNA, the CDR3 is TGTGCCTGGAGTGTAGGTCAGGGGACAGGGGAAGACGAGCAGTACTTC.

The chain links TRBV5-1 to TRBJ2-7, with unresolved D. V was shortened by 4 bases and J by 7 bases, with 15 bases between the two germline ends. The germline V gene has CDR1 SGHRS and CDR2 YFSETQ. The CDR3 extends over 13 amino acids. The CDR3 region is CASSQTGTTEQYF. The CDR3 nucleotides read TGCGCCAGCAGCCAAACTGGAACTACGGAGCAGTACTTC.

The chain uses TRBV29-1 and TRBJ1-2, with a tentative D call TRBD1 (5 bases). CDR3 length: 12 residues. Germline V gene sequence: CDR1 SQVTM, CDR2 ANQGSEA. Trimming took 1 base from V and 5 from J, leaving 8 bases between them. The CDR3 bases are TGCAGCGTTGAAGGTGGGGGGTATGGCTACACCTTC. Translating it yields CSVEGGGYGYTF.

The rearrangement links TRBV9 to TRBJ2-3; 7 nucleotides agree with TRBD2. Germline trimming cut 0 bases from V and 1 base from J; bases unmatched to any gene: 8. The CDR3 is made up of 17 amino acids. Germline CDR1 SGDLS, CDR2 YYNGEE. The CDR3 protein is CASSVGWAGVGTDTQYF. CDR3 nucleotides: TGTGCCAGCAGCGTAGGGTGGGCGGGGGTAGGCACAGATACGCAGTATTTT.

The chain has TRBV7-6 and TRBJ2-1; the match to TRBD2 covers 8 bases. The V and J ends lost 5 bases and 6 bases, in that order; junction bases with no gene match: 9. The CDR3 totals 15 residues. Germline assignment: CDR1 SGHVS and CDR2 FNYEAQ. In DNA form, the CDR3 reads TGTGCCAGCAGCCTCCCTTTTAGCGGGGTCAATGAGCAGTTCTTC. It encodes CASSLPFSGVNEQFF.

The count of this clone is one. This rearrangement joins TRBV7-2 to TRBJ2-7; possible D gene TRBD2, 6 bases. The CDR3 contains 14 residues. Germline lookup yields CDR1 SGHTA and CDR2 FQGNSA. V lost 4 bases and J lost 0, with 10 bases in between. CDR3 loop: CASSSSSDSYEQYF. The CDR3 bases are TGTGCCAGCAGCTCTTCTAGCGACTCCTACGAGCAGTACTTC.

The chain couples TRBV7-2 to TRBJ2-7; 8 bases are a match to TRBD2. Germline loops: CDR1 SGHTA, CDR2 FQGNSA. This CDR3 has 14 amino acids. V dropped 2 bases and J dropped 3; count of bases not matched to a gene: 3. The CDR3 DNA reads TGTGCCAGCAGCTTAACCGGGACTAGCTACGAGCAGTACTTC. Its translation is CASSLTGTSYEQYF.

The chain links TRBV5-6 to TRBJ2-2, with D uncertain. The length of the CDR3 is 14 residues. Trimming stripped 4 bases from V and 3 bases from J, with 10 bases between. Germline V CDR1 and CDR2: SGHDT, YYEEEE. Here the CDR3 DNA reads TGTGCCAGCAGCCCGGCACTACACACCGGGGAGCTGTTTTTT. Its translation: CASSPALHTGELFF.

This rearrangement joins TRBV11-2 to TRBJ1-2, with TRBD1 identical over 10 bases. The V gene's germline CDR1 is SGHAT and CDR2 FQNNGV. This CDR3 is 16 amino acids long. The V and J ends lost 2 bases and 6 bases, in that order; junction bases with no gene match: 9. Here the CDR3 reads CASSLKGDRGRNGYTF. CDR3 DNA: TGTGCCAGCAGCTTAAAGGGCGACAGGGGGCGGAATGGCTACACCTTC. The whole variable domain, remainder taken from reference TRBV11-2 and TRBJ1-2, is EAGVAQSPRYKIIEKRQSVAFWCNPISGHATLYWYQQILGQGPKLLIQFQNNGVVDDSQLPKDRFSAERLKGVDSTLKIQPAKLEDSAVYLCASSLKGDRGRNGYTFGSGTRLTVV.

V and J are TRBV18 and TRBJ1-2; D is unclear. Germline V gene sequence: CDR1 KGHSH, CDR2 LQKENI. The CDR3 has 14 residues. V was cut by 6 bases and J by 5 bases, with 16 bases left in between. CDR3 coding DNA: TGTGCCAGCTCTCCCGGAGGAGTTGGTTATGGCTACACCTTC. Its protein is CASSPGGVGYGYTF.

This clone showed up just a few times. This sequence joins TRBV7-3 and TRBJ1-1; D gene unclear. This CDR3 is built from 13 residues. Trimming stripped 5 bases from V and 5 bases from J, with 12 bases between. CDR1 and CDR2 from the germline V gene are SGHTA and FQGTGA. CDR3 sequence: CASSIQPGTEAFF. As DNA, the CDR3 is TGTGCCAGCAGCATCCAACCGGGAACTGAAGCTTTCTTT.

The chain recombines TRBV7-2 with TRBJ2-7; D gene uncertain. V was trimmed by 5 bases and J by 3 bases, leaving 8 bases between them. CDR1 is SGHTA and CDR2 is FQGNSA in the germline V gene. The CDR3 is 12 amino acids. CDR3 coding DNA: TGTGCCAGCAGCGCCATCGGCTACGAGCAGTACTTC. This gives the protein CASSAIGYEQYF. Complete variable domain (other parts from reference TRBV7-2 and TRBJ2-7): GAGVSQSPSNKVTEKGKDVELRCDPISGHTALYWYRQSLGQGLEFLIYFQGNSAPDKSGLPSDRFSAERTGGSVSTLTIQRTQQEDSAVYLCASSAIGYEQYFGPGTRLTVT.

The rearrangement links TRBV5-1 to TRBJ2-3; 7 bases are shared with TRBD2. Germline lookup yields CDR1 SGHRS and CDR2 YFSETQ. The CDR3 consists of 19 residues. The ends lost 0 bases at V and 4 bases at J; junction bases unmatched: 17. For the CDR3, the DNA is TGCGCCAGCAGCTTGGCCCGGGGGGATGCACATGTTCTGGCAGATACGCAGTATTTT. It translates to CASSLARGDAHVLADTQYF.

The J gene is TRBJ2-2, the V gene TRBV19; 10 bases line up with TRBD1. There are 15 residues in the CDR3. J was trimmed by 6 bases and V by 8 bases; bases with no gene match: 9. The V gene's germline CDR1 is LNHDA and CDR2 SQIVND (reference sequence). The CDR3 loop is CASLPPGQGSGELFF. The CDR3 region has the DNA TGTGCCAGTCTCCCTCCGGGACAGGGGTCCGGGGAGCTGTTTTTT.

J is TRBJ1-3 and V is TRBV25-1, with D perhaps TRBD1 (5 bases). This CDR3 is 14 amino acids long. Trimming removed 6 bases at V and 5 bases at J, with 14 bases between. The germline CDR1 and CDR2 sequences are MGHDK and SYGVNS. CDR3 loop: CASSREGPRNTIYF. In DNA, the CDR3 is TGTGCCAGCAGCCGGGAGGGACCTCGAAACACCATATATTTT.

V and J are TRBV9 and TRBJ2-7; 7 bases agree with TRBD2. Germline lookup yields CDR1 SGDLS and CDR2 YYNGEE. V lost 0 bases to trimming and J lost 3 bases; unmatched junction nucleotides: 6. This CDR3 is 15 amino acids long. As DNA, the CDR3 is TGTGCCAGCAGCGTAGGGTCGTCGGGGGGCTACGAGCAGTACTTC. This gives the protein CASSVGSSGGYEQYF.

J is TRBJ2-1 and V is TRBV4-2, with D possibly TRBD2 on 6 matching bases. The V and J ends lost 1 base and 5 bases respectively, with 12 bases between them. This CDR3 is 15 amino acids long. Germline V gene sequence: CDR1 LGHNA, CDR2 YNFKEQ. The CDR3 DNA is TGTGCCAGCAGCCAAGGCGGGGCCATCCACAATGAGCAGTTCTTC. Protein: CASSQGGAIHNEQFF.

This clone was seen more than once but under ten times. The V and J genes are TRBV6-1 and TRBJ2-6, with D possibly being TRBD2 (5 bases). CDR1 is MNHNS, CDR2 SASEGT, per germline. The germline V and J ends were trimmed by 4 bases and 0 bases, with 7 bases remaining between them. This CDR3 is built from 15 residues. The CDR3 region has the DNA TGTGCCAGCAGTGCCGGGGACTCTGGGGCCAACGTCCTGACTTTC. Its translation is CASSAGDSGANVLTF.

The chain combines TRBV6-1 with TRBJ2-3, with 8 nucleotides matching TRBD2. The germline V gene has CDR1 MNHNS and CDR2 SASEGT. The junction had 2 bases not matched to a gene; V was cut back by 3 bases and J by 0 bases. This CDR3 has 15 amino acids. DNA of the CDR3: TGTGCCAGCAGTGATCAGCGGGGGAGCACAGATACGCAGTATTTT. Its translation is CASSDQRGSTDTQYF.